The 26 T cell receptor beta chains below were found in one sample sequenced in a study of cytomegalovirus exposure and HLA in healthy donors. Method: immunoSEQ multiplex PCR; TCRdb's copy keeps in-frame clones and lacks some. The sample gives under 100,000 clones, approximately 96% of which show up once; approximately 1.3% is in the top ten. Sequenced sample: PBMCs. The receptors were gathered from a woman aged 18 to 35 in good health and CMV-seronegative.

The rearrangement uses TRBV19 and TRBJ1-1, with D possibly TRBD1 on 6 matching bases. Germline V gives CDR1 LNHDA, CDR2 SQIVND (reference sequence). Trimming took 7 bases from V and 0 from J, leaving 12 bases between them. The CDR3 covers 14 residues. CDR3 in DNA: TGTGCCAGTACCAGGGGAGGGATGAACACTGAAGCTTTCTTT. Amino acid sequence: CASTRGGMNTEAFF.

This rearrangement joins TRBV18 to TRBJ2-7, with D maybe TRBD1 (6 bases). Deletions cut 2 bases from V and 0 bases from J, with 11 bases between. CDR1 and CDR2 (germline): KGHSH, LQKENI. The CDR3 is 15 amino acids. The CDR3 region is CASSPAGDPSYEQYF. CDR3 sequence (DNA): TGTGCCAGCTCACCAGCAGGGGACCCCTCCTACGAGCAGTACTTC.

This rearrangement joins TRBV5-8 to TRBJ1-1; 10 nucleotides match TRBD1. This CDR3 has 15 residues. V shed 0 bases, J shed 6 bases, and the junction held 5 bases outside the gene matches. The germline V gene has CDR1 SGHTS and CDR2 YDEGEE. The CDR3 protein is CASSLGDRGGAEAFF. For the CDR3, the DNA is TGTGCCAGCAGCTTGGGGGACAGGGGTGGAGCTGAAGCTTTCTTT.

The rearrangement uses TRBV5-6 and TRBJ2-1, with 8 bases matching TRBD1. V lost 0 bases, J lost 3 bases, and 2 bases stayed unmatched. The CDR3 sequence is 15 residues long. CDR1 is SGHDT, CDR2 YYEEEE, per germline. The CDR3 DNA reads as TGTGCCAGCAGCTTGGGCACAGGGGGCTACAATGAGCAGTTCTTC. Translating it yields CASSLGTGGYNEQFF. Supplemented by reference TRBV5-6 and TRBJ2-1, the full variable domain reads DAGVTQSPTHLIKTRGQQVTLRCSPKSGHDTVSWYQQALGQGPQFIFQYYEEEERQRGNFPDRFSGHQFPNYSSELNVNALLLGDSALYLCASSLGTGGYNEQFFGPGTRLTVL.

The chain links TRBV6-5 to TRBJ2-7, with a possible D match to TRBD1 (6 bases). V lost 0 bases and J 0 bases, leaving 9 bases between the germline ends. The germline V gene has CDR1 MNHEY and CDR2 SVGAGI. The CDR3 contains 15 residues. The CDR3 sequence: CASSYSVQGSYEQYF. CDR3 DNA: TGTGCCAGCAGTTACTCGGTACAGGGCTCCTACGAGCAGTACTTC.

This clone has a handful of counts. The CDR3 here is CAWSVRGQGRQPQHF. In DNA form, the CDR3 reads TGTGCCTGGAGTGTGAGGGGACAGGGGCGTCAGCCCCAGCATTTT. The rearrangement uses TRBV30 and TRBJ1-5, with TRBD1 identical over 10 bases. Per the germline V gene, CDR1 is GTSNPN and CDR2 is SVGIG (reference sequence). This CDR3 contains 15 residues. V lost 0 bases and J lost 6; bases outside the gene matches: 5.

As concerns this clone: Within the sample, other DNA sequences also encode this same CDR3. This sequence joins TRBV5-1 and TRBJ2-7; D perhaps matches TRBD2 (5 bases). Looked up from germline, CDR1 is SGHRS and CDR2 is YFSETQ. V dropped 0 bases and J dropped 2 bases, with 6 bases sitting between them. The CDR3 loop spans 13 amino acids. CDR3 DNA sequence: TGCGCCAGCAGCTTGGGAGCGGCCTACGAGCAGTACTTC. This sequence encodes CASSLGAAYEQYF.

J is TRBJ2-2 and V is TRBV5-1; no clear D. The CDR3 runs to 12 residues. The germline V gene has CDR1 SGHRS and CDR2 YFSETQ. The V gene lost 5 bases and the J gene lost 6 bases, with 8 bases spanning the gap. This chain's CDR3 is CASSFYPGELFF. DNA of the CDR3: TGCGCCAGCAGTTTCTACCCCGGGGAGCTGTTTTTT.

The J gene is TRBJ2-1, the V gene TRBV5-1; TRBD2 agrees at 15 bases. The V and J ends lost 4 bases and 8 bases, in that order; junction bases with no gene match: 4. The CDR3 has 15 residues. Per the germline V gene, CDR1 is SGHRS and CDR2 is YFSETQ. CDR3 sequence (DNA): TGCGCCAGCAGCCGGACTAGCGGGAGGGCCTATGAGCAGTTCTTC. This gives the protein CASSRTSGRAYEQFF.

The chain uses TRBV5-1 and TRBJ2-3, with TRBD1 identical over 7 bases. CDR3 length: 12 residues. Germline CDR1 reads SGHRS; CDR2 reads YFSETQ. V lost 1 base and J lost 12; bases outside the gene matches: 5. The CDR3 region is CASSLTGELQYF. The CDR3 bases are TGCGCCAGCAGCTTGACAGGGGAACTTCAGTATTTT.

This clone was picked up a small number of times. The chain has TRBV6-1 and TRBJ2-3; TRBD2 matches at 11 bases. Germline loops: CDR1 MNHNS, CDR2 SASEGT. After removal of 1 base from V and 3 bases from J, the junction contained 6 bases not matched to a gene. This CDR3 comprises 17 residues. The CDR3: CASSEVAGGSGTDTQYF. The CDR3 DNA reads as TGTGCCAGCAGTGAAGTAGCGGGAGGGTCTGGGACAGATACGCAGTATTTT.

This chain joins TRBV9 and TRBJ1-3; D may be TRBD1 (6 bases). Trimming removed 4 bases at V and 4 bases at J, with 9 bases between. The CDR3 contains 13 residues. Germline V gives CDR1 SGDLS, CDR2 YYNGEE. CDR3 sequence reads: CASSPQGGNTIYF. DNA for the CDR3: TGTGCCAGCAGCCCCCAGGGGGGAAACACCATATATTTT.

This chain uses TRBV27 with TRBJ1-1, with D tentatively TRBD1 (5 bases). The germline V gene has CDR1 MNHEY and CDR2 SMNVEV (reference sequence). The V and J ends lost 9 bases and 1 base respectively, with 24 bases between them. The CDR3 spans 17 residues. The CDR3 protein is CARSIWRDGEENTEAFF. The CDR3 coding sequence is TGTGCCAGGTCTATTTGGAGGGACGGTGAAGAGAACACTGAAGCTTTCTTT.

The J gene is TRBJ2-7, the V gene TRBV27, with TRBD2 matching 9 bases. This CDR3 is built from 16 residues. Germline V gene sequence: CDR1 MNHEY, CDR2 SMNVEV (reference sequence). Germline trimming cut 3 bases from V and 0 bases from J; bases unmatched to any gene: 6. The CDR3 DNA follows: TGTGCCAGCAGTTTTAGCGCTAGCGGGAACTCCTACGAGCAGTACTTC. It specifies CASSFSASGNSYEQYF.

The chain is built from TRBV7-7 and TRBJ2-7; TRBD1 agrees at 8 bases. Germline CDR1 reads SSHAT; CDR2 reads FNYEAQ (reference sequence). The V gene end was trimmed by 2 bases and the J gene end by 0 bases; junction bases not matched to a gene: 3. This CDR3 is built from 15 residues. This chain's CDR3 is CASSLQDRASYEQYF. CDR3 DNA: TGTGCCAGCAGCTTACAGGACAGGGCCTCCTACGAGCAGTACTTC.

V usage is TRBV6-5 and J usage is TRBJ2-6; weak D call: TRBD1 (6 bases). The CDR3 contains 16 residues. In germline, CDR1 is MNHEY, CDR2 SVGAGI. Trimming shortened V by 4 bases and J by 0 bases, and 10 bases separated the two germline ends. The DNA for the CDR3 is TGTGCCAGCAGTTCGATGACAGGCTCTGGGGCCAACGTCCTGACTTTC. Translating it yields CASSSMTGSGANVLTF.

The rearrangement links TRBV29-1 to TRBJ2-7, with D uncertain. The CDR3 runs to 11 residues. Germline-derived CDR1 and CDR2 are SQVTM and ANQGSEA. The V gene lost 6 bases and the J gene lost 1 base, with 7 bases spanning the gap. CDR3 in DNA: TGCAGCGTCGCGTCATCCTACGAGCAGTACTTC. Amino acid sequence: CSVASSYEQYF.

This chain joins TRBV19 and TRBJ2-1; TRBD2 is a possible D gene (6 bases). Germline CDR1 LNHDA, CDR2 SQIVND (reference sequence). The CDR3 length is 15 residues. Trimming took 10 bases from V and 9 from J, leaving 25 bases between them. The CDR3 DNA reads TGTGCCACCACTCTCGATGGACTACACCTAAGTGAGCAGTTCTTC. Amino acids: CATTLDGLHLSEQFF.

V usage is TRBV27 and J usage is TRBJ2-1; no definite D call. Trimming took off 2 bases at V and 7 bases at J, with 12 bases between the two ends. The CDR3 totals 14 residues. Germline assignment: CDR1 MNHEY and CDR2 SMNVEV (reference sequence). CDR3 in amino acids: CASSLPSYMNEQFF. DNA of the CDR3: TGTGCCAGCAGTTTACCCTCCTATATGAATGAGCAGTTCTTC.

The rearrangement joins TRBV19 to TRBJ2-5, with 7 bases identical to TRBD1. The CDR3 has 13 residues. CDR1 LNHDA and CDR2 SQIVND come from the germline V gene (reference sequence). Trimming removed 4 bases from V and 2 bases from J; junction bases left unmatched: 1. CDR3 sequence (DNA): TGTGCCAGTAGTACAGGGGGTCAAGAGACCCAGTACTTC. This translates into CASSTGGQETQYF.

This chain uses TRBV7-2 with TRBJ2-3; TRBD2 might be the D (6 bases). The CDR3 is 17 amino acids. From germline, CDR1 is SGHTA and CDR2 FQGNSA. V dropped 1 base and J dropped 2 bases, with 16 bases sitting between them. CDR3 nucleotides: TGTGCCAGCAGCTTAGTATCAACGGGAGCTATCACAGATACGCAGTATTTT. Translation: CASSLVSTGAITDTQYF.

The V and J genes are TRBV30 and TRBJ1-5; 7 bases map to TRBD1. Germline CDR1 is GTSNPN and CDR2 is SVGIG (reference sequence). The CDR3 length is 15 residues. Losses at the gene ends were 4 bases for V and 4 bases for J; bases not matched to a gene: 10. The CDR3 region is CAWTYRGTVNQPQHF. The DNA of the CDR3 is TGTGCCTGGACGTATCGAGGGACAGTAAATCAGCCCCAGCATTTT.

The gene calls are TRBV9 and TRBJ2-7, with a weak D call TRBD1 (6 bases). CDR1 and CDR2 (germline): SGDLS, YYNGEE. The V gene lost 0 bases and the J gene lost 2 bases, with 12 bases spanning the gap. This CDR3 contains 15 residues. The CDR3 nucleotides read TGTGCCAGCAGCGTAGCGGCAGGGGCCCCCTACGAGCAGTACTTC. This encodes CASSVAAGAPYEQYF.

This CDR3 is CATSRNLPGTDTQYF. DNA for the CDR3: TGTGCCACCAGCAGAAACCTCCCGGGTACAGATACGCAGTATTTT. This rearrangement joins TRBV15 to TRBJ2-3; D is unclear. Germline CDR1 is LNHNV and CDR2 is YYDKDF (reference sequence). V was clipped by 2 bases and J by 3 bases, with 12 bases between them. The CDR3 extends over 15 amino acids.

The genes are TRBV11-2 and TRBJ1-2; TRBD1 aligns across 9 bases. Germline values: CDR1 SGHAT, CDR2 FQNNGV. V was pared by 0 bases and J by 5 bases, with 10 bases of the junction left unmatched. This CDR3 region has 17 residues. DNA of the CDR3: TGTGCCAGCAGCTTAGATCCCGCCGGGACAGGGATTTATGGCTACACCTTC. This codes for CASSLDPAGTGIYGYTF.

CDR3 loop: CASIKPRTSANEQFF. The CDR3 DNA is TGTGCCAGCATCAAACCTAGGACTAGCGCGAATGAGCAGTTCTTC. The rearrangement uses TRBV11-2 and TRBJ2-1; 9 bases line up with TRBD2. Germline loops: CDR1 SGHAT, CDR2 FQNNGV. Germline trimming cut 7 bases from V and 7 bases from J; bases unmatched to any gene: 11. This CDR3 has 15 amino acids.